Reported below is one T cell receptor (beta chain). Its target is unknown. The data originate from a study of CD4 T cell repertoires in COVID-19. General study results and limits: In SARS-CoV and/or HKU1 spike cultures, between roughly 6 and 27% of SARS-CoV-2 clonotypes reappeared.

Using immunoSEQ multiplex PCR, the repertoire was profiled, and TCRdb retains in-frame clones only, with some absent. The table has fewer than 100,000 clones, around four fifths seen once; the top ten hold around 0.59%. Losses at the gene ends were 4 bases for V and 8 bases for J; bases not matched to a gene: 8. Germline V gives CDR1 SQVTM, CDR2 ANQGSEA. The CDR3 totals 13 residues. The rearrangement links TRBV29-1 to TRBJ1-2, with 9 bases aligning to TRBD1. This clonotype was sampled from a human donor who had COVID-19. The input for sequencing was CD4+ T cells from peripheral blood, taken after recovery from COVID-19. CDR3 region: CSVGVGQGKGYTF. As DNA, the CDR3 is TGCAGCGTTGGGGTCGGACAGGGGAAAGGCTACACCTTC.